These 27 T cell receptor beta chains came from one sample sequenced in a study of Ad26.COV2.S vaccination and SARS-CoV-2 variants. This table comes from immunoSEQ multiplex PCR, and its TCRdb copy is limited to in-frame clones, with some not included. This repertoire shows fewer than 100,000 clones, approximately 86% found once; its top ten account for about 15%. Material: peripheral blood, obtained after recovery from COVID-19. The receptors derive from a human donor who had recovered from COVID-19.

V gene TRBV10-1 combines with J gene TRBJ2-5, with D possibly matching TRBD1 (5 bases). The germline V gene has CDR1 WNHNN and CDR2 SYGVQD (reference sequence). CDR3 length equals 11 residues. The V and J ends lost 0 bases and 12 bases respectively, with 8 bases between them. Written as DNA, the CDR3 is TGCGCCAGCAGTGAGTCGCAGGGCGAGTACTTC. Translated, it gives CASSESQGEYF.

This chain connects TRBV28 to TRBJ2-1; 9 nucleotides align to TRBD1. Germline V gene data show CDR1 as MDHEN and CDR2 as SYDVKM. There are 13 residues in the CDR3. Losses at the gene ends were 6 bases for V and 12 bases for J; bases not matched to a gene: 9. The CDR3 bases are TGTGCCAGCAGGCTGACAGGGGGAGTCGGGCAGTTCTTC. It encodes CASRLTGGVGQFF. Full variable domain (missing parts from reference TRBV28 and TRBJ2-1): DVKVTQSSRYLVKRTGEKVFLECVQDMDHENMFWYRQDPGLGLRLIYFSYDVKMKEKGDIPEGYSVSREKKERFSLILESASTNQTSMYLCASRLTGGVGQFFGPGTRLTVL.

This chain joins TRBV6-5 and TRBJ2-1; no definite D call. Per the germline V gene, CDR1 is MNHEY and CDR2 is SVGAGI. The V gene lost 0 bases and the J gene lost 7 bases, with 7 bases spanning the gap. The CDR3 is 13 amino acids. For the CDR3, the DNA is TGTGCCAGCAGTTACTCGAGGCTAAATGAGCAGTTCTTC. Its translation is CASSYSRLNEQFF.

The gene calls are TRBV12-5 and TRBJ2-7; TRBD2 matches 10 bases. The V segment lost 4 bases and the J segment 2 bases; nucleotides outside the gene matches: 11. Germline values: CDR1 LGHNT, CDR2 FRNRAP. The CDR3 loop spans 17 amino acids. CDR3: CASGSTTGTSDPYEQYF. The CDR3 DNA reads as TGTGCTAGTGGTTCCACCACCGGGACTAGCGATCCCTACGAGCAGTACTTC.

The J gene is TRBJ2-3, the V gene TRBV6-5; D uncertain. CDR1 and CDR2 (germline): MNHEY, SVGAGI. This CDR3 spans 13 amino acids. V lost 2 bases to trimming and J lost 5 bases, with 8 bases between them. CDR3 protein: CASSYVPGDTQYF. The CDR3 nucleotides read TGTGCCAGCAGTTACGTGCCTGGAGATACGCAGTATTTT.

A few counts support this clone. The V and J genes are TRBV28 and TRBJ1-5, with TRBD1 matching 9 bases. There are 16 residues in the CDR3. Germline V lookup: CDR1 MDHEN, CDR2 SYDVKM. The trim removed 7 bases at V and 5 bases at J, leaving 12 bases unmatched. This chain's CDR3 is CASNFLDRGQYQPQHF. In DNA, the CDR3 is TGTGCCAGCAATTTTTTGGACAGGGGCCAATATCAGCCCCAGCATTTT.

The V and J genes are TRBV7-2 and TRBJ2-3, with D uncertain. The germline gives CDR1 SGHTA, CDR2 FQGNSA. The CDR3 runs 13 residues. Between the trimmed V and J ends, which lost 2 bases and 4 bases, there was a span of 7 bases. The CDR3 DNA follows: TGTGCCAGCAGCTTAAGTTTCGCAGATACGCAGTATTTT. Protein: CASSLSFADTQYF.

This clone appeared a few times. This chain joins TRBV28 and TRBJ1-2, with 7 bases matching TRBD1. Losses at the gene ends were 5 bases for V and 5 bases for J; bases not matched to a gene: 2. The CDR3 totals 12 residues. Germline CDR1 is MDHEN and CDR2 is SYDVKM. The DNA of the CDR3 is TGTGCCAGCAGTGCGACAGGGTATGGCTACACCTTC. Its protein is CASSATGYGYTF.

The rearrangement links TRBV3-1 (or the pseudogene TRBV3-2) to TRBJ1-4; TRBD1 matches 7 bases. CDR3 length equals 17 residues. Germline CDR1 reads LGHDT; CDR2 reads YNNKEL (reference sequence). V lost 0 bases and J lost 4; bases outside the gene matches: 8. CDR3 coding DNA: TGTGCCAGCAGCCAAGAACGGACAGGAGGTATTAATGAAAAACTGTTTTTT. This gives the protein CASSQERTGGINEKLFF.

J is TRBJ2-5 and V is TRBV21-1; TRBD1 is the table's D call and was not checked against the DNA. TRBV21-1 is a pseudogene locus. This CDR3 comprises 18 residues. CDR3 sequence reads: CASSKESFSGTFGETQYF. As DNA, the CDR3 is TGTGCCAGCAGCAAAGAGTCCTTCTCCGGGACATTCGGTGAGACCCAGTACTTC.

The chain couples TRBV19 to TRBJ1-4; D ambiguous. V lost 9 bases, J lost 7 bases, and 15 bases lay in between. Germline-derived CDR1 and CDR2 are LNHDA and SQIVND (reference sequence). There are 13 residues in the CDR3. CDR3 coding DNA: TGTGCCAGCCTGGAGGTCTGGGGTGAAAAACTGTTTTTT. Protein product: CASLEVWGEKLFF.

The chain has TRBV27 and TRBJ2-7, with a tentative D call TRBD2 (5 bases). The CDR3 loop spans 11 amino acids. The germline CDR1 and CDR2 sequences are MNHEY and SMNVEV (reference sequence). The V end lost 6 bases, the J end lost 5 bases, and 8 bases lay between the germline ends. CDR3 in amino acids: CASRRADEQYF. Here the CDR3 DNA reads TGTGCCAGCAGGAGGGCGGACGAGCAGTACTTC.

CDR3 region: CASAVGSGASYEQYF. CDR3 coding DNA: TGTGCCTCCGCGGTGGGGAGCGGGGCGAGCTACGAGCAGTACTTC. J is TRBJ2-7 and V is TRBV15; TRBD2 agrees at 7 bases. After removal of 11 bases from V and 3 bases from J, the junction contained 16 bases not matched to a gene. Looked up from germline, CDR1 is LNHNV and CDR2 is YYDKDF (reference sequence). This CDR3 spans 15 amino acids.

The CDR3 coding sequence is TGTGCCAGCAGTTACTCTGGGCTAGCGGGAGGGCCCTACAATGAGCAGTTCTTC. Amino acid sequence: CASSYSGLAGGPYNEQFF. V is TRBV6-2 or TRBV6-3 and J is TRBJ2-1; 12 bases are a match to TRBD2. V shed 0 bases, J shed 2 bases, and the junction held 5 bases outside the gene matches. This CDR3 has 18 amino acids. The V gene's germline CDR1 is MNHEY and CDR2 SVGEGT.

The chain recombines TRBV11-3 with TRBJ1-6; no reliable D call. CDR1 is SGHNT, CDR2 YENEEA, per germline. Trimming pared 4 bases from V and 7 bases from J, leaving 8 bases between. This CDR3 comprises 13 residues. The CDR3 reads CASSSRRNSPLHF. The CDR3 bases are TGTGCCAGCAGCTCAAGGAGAAATTCACCCCTCCACTTT.

The chain recombines TRBV7-9 with TRBJ2-7; the match to TRBD2 covers 7 bases. Unmatched junction bases numbered 8, after V lost 1 base and J lost 5 bases. Germline lookup yields CDR1 SEHNR and CDR2 FQNEAQ (reference sequence). The CDR3 is 15 residues long. The chain's CDR3 is CASSLDGEGTNEQYF. DNA for the CDR3: TGTGCCAGCAGCTTAGATGGGGAGGGGACCAACGAGCAGTACTTC.

The J gene is TRBJ2-5, the V gene TRBV11-3; TRBD1 matches 9 bases. The CDR3 is made up of 14 amino acids. The ends lost 7 bases at V and 4 bases at J; junction bases unmatched: 7. The germline V gene encodes CDR1 SGHNT and CDR2 YENEEA. The CDR3, as DNA: TGTGCCAGCACCACAAGGGGACAGGGAGAGACCCAGTACTTC. Its protein product is CASTTRGQGETQYF.

The rearrangement links TRBV2 to TRBJ2-1; TRBD2 agrees at 7 bases. V lost 6 bases, J lost 5 bases, and 13 bases stayed unmatched. CDR1 is SNHLY and CDR2 is FYNNEI in the germline V gene. The CDR3 totals 16 residues. CDR3: CASRRWRENWDNEQFF. The CDR3, as DNA: TGTGCCAGCAGGCGGTGGCGGGAGAACTGGGACAATGAGCAGTTCTTC.

The CDR3 coding sequence is TGTGCCAGCACCCCGAACTGGGCTGAAAAACTGTTTTTT. Residues: CASTPNWAEKLFF. The chain uses TRBV2 and TRBJ1-4; no clear D gene. This CDR3 spans 13 amino acids. Germline V gene sequence: CDR1 SNHLY, CDR2 FYNNEI. The V end was cut by 7 bases, the J end by 7 bases, with 13 bases between.

The gene calls are TRBV12-3 or TRBV12-4 and TRBJ2-3; D uncertain. The germline V and J ends were trimmed by 6 bases and 2 bases, with 6 bases remaining between them. The CDR3 extends over 12 amino acids. CDR3 bases: TGTGCCAGCAGGTCCACCACAGATACGCAGTATTTT. It codes for CASRSTTDTQYF.

The rearrangement joins TRBV7-3 to TRBJ2-3, with 10 nucleotides matching TRBD2. The CDR3 runs to 16 residues. Germline-derived CDR1 and CDR2 are SGHTA and FQGTGA. The junction had 6 bases not matched to a gene; V was cut back by 4 bases and J by 2 bases. CDR3 protein: CASSSLAGVTTDTQYF. The CDR3 nucleotides read TGTGCCAGCAGCTCTCTAGCGGGAGTGACCACAGATACGCAGTATTTT.

This clone was observed a few times. The rearrangement uses TRBV12-3 or TRBV12-4 and TRBJ1-6; maybe TRBD1 (5 bases). The CDR3 loop spans 12 amino acids. V was shortened by 1 base and J by 11 bases, with 6 bases between the two germline ends. CDR3 in amino acids: CASSLGGAPLHF. The CDR3 DNA follows: TGTGCCAGCAGTTTAGGGGGGGCACCCCTCCACTTT.

The rearrangement links TRBV21-1 to TRBJ2-3; the listed D gene, TRBD2, was not tested against the DNA. TRBV21-1 is designated a pseudogene. This CDR3 contains 12 residues. This CDR3 is CARAGEADTQYF. The CDR3 nucleotides read TGTGCCAGAGCGGGAGAGGCAGATACGCAGTATTTT.

The chain couples TRBV6-2 or TRBV6-3 to TRBJ2-3, with D unclear. The germline CDR1 and CDR2 sequences are MNHEY and SVGEGT. The CDR3 loop spans 12 amino acids. V dropped 2 bases and J dropped 3 bases, with 3 bases sitting between them. CDR3 residues: CASSYVTDTQYF. For the CDR3, the DNA is TGTGCCAGCAGTTACGTTACAGATACGCAGTATTTT.

The chain has TRBV19 and TRBJ1-1; 7 nucleotides match TRBD1. This CDR3 contains 13 residues. Germline-derived CDR1 and CDR2 are LNHDA and SQIVND (reference sequence). The V and J ends lost 6 bases and 9 bases, in that order; junction bases with no gene match: 10. CDR3 in amino acids: CASRSDSTGKAFF. CDR3 nucleotide sequence: TGTGCCAGTAGATCTGATTCGACAGGGAAAGCTTTCTTT.

The rearrangement joins TRBV29-1 to TRBJ2-7; a possible D gene is TRBD2 (6 bases). V lost 0 bases and J 9 bases, leaving 21 bases between the germline ends. This CDR3 comprises 15 residues. Germline loops: CDR1 SQVTM, CDR2 ANQGSEA. For the CDR3, the DNA is TGCAGCGTTGAAGAAAACGCTCCCTCCCCCGGGGGGCAGTACTTC. Its protein is CSVEENAPSPGGQYF.

There are a few counts of this clone. The chain couples TRBV5-5 to TRBJ1-5; D gene ambiguous. CDR1 is SGHKS and CDR2 is YYEKEE in the germline V gene (reference sequence). V lost 6 bases, J lost 3 bases, and 19 bases lay in between. The CDR3 consists of 16 residues. For the CDR3, the DNA is TGTGCCAGCACCAGAGGGCTGAACTCATACAATCAGCCCCAGCATTTT. Its protein is CASTRGLNSYNQPQHF.